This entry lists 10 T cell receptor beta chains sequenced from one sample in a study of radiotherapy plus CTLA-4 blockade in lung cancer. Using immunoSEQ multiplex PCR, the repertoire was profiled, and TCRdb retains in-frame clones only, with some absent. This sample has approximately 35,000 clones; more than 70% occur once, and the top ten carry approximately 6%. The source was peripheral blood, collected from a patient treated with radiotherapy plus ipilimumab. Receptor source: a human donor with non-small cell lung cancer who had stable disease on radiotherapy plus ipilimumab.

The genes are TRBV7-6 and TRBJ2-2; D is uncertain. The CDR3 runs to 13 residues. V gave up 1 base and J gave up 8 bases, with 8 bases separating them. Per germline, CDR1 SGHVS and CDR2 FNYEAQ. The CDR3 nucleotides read TGTGCCAGCAGCTTAGGATCTAGGGGGGAGCTGTTTTTT. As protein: CASSLGSRGELFF.

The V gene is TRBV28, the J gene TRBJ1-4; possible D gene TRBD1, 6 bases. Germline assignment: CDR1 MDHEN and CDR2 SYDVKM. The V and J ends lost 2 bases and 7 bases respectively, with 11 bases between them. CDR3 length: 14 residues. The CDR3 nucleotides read TGTGCCAGCAGTTTAGGGGGCGCGGGTGAAAAACTGTTTTTT. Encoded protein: CASSLGGAGEKLFF. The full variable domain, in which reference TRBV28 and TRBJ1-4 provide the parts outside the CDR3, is DVKVTQSSRYLVKRTGEKVFLECVQDMDHENMFWYRQDPGLGLRLIYFSYDVKMKEKGDIPEGYSVSREKKERFSLILESASTNQTSMYLCASSLGGAGEKLFFGSGTQLSVL.

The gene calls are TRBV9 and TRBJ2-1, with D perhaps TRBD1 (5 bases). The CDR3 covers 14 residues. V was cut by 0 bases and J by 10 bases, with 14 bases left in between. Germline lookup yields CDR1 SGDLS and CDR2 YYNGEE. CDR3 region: CASSVEGWGPEQFF. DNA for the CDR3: TGTGCCAGCAGCGTAGAGGGTTGGGGCCCAGAGCAGTTCTTC.

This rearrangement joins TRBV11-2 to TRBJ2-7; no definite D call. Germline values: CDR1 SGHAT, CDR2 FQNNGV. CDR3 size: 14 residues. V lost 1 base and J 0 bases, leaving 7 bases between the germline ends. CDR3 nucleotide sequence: TGTGCCAGCAGCTTAGGGGCCAGCTCCTACGAGCAGTACTTC. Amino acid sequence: CASSLGASSYEQYF.

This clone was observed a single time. The CDR3 reads CASGSGSSYNEQFF. The CDR3 DNA reads TGTGCCAGCGGATCAGGGTCCTCCTACAATGAGCAGTTCTTC. The rearrangement uses TRBV2 and TRBJ2-1; the D gene is possibly TRBD1 (5 bases). The CDR3 contains 14 residues. Trimming left V 8 bases short and J 0 bases short, with 11 bases between. Germline V gene lookup returns CDR1 SNHLY and CDR2 FYNNEI.

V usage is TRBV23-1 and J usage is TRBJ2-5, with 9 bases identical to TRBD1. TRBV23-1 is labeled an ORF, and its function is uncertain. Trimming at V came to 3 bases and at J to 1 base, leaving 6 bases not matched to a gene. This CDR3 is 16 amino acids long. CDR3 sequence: CASSHPRTGAQETQYF. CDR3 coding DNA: TGCGCCAGCAGTCACCCGAGGACAGGGGCCCAAGAGACCCAGTACTTC.

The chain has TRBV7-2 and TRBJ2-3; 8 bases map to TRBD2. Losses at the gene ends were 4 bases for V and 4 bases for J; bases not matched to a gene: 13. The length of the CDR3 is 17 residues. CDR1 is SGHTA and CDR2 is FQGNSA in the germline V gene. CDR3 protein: CASSSSGLVMFADTQYF. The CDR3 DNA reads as TGTGCCAGCAGCTCTTCGGGACTAGTGATGTTTGCAGATACGCAGTATTTT. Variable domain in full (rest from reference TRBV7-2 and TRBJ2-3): GAGVSQSPSNKVTEKGKDVELRCDPISGHTALYWYRQSLGQGLEFLIYFQGNSAPDKSGLPSDRFSAERTGGSVSTLTIQRTQQEDSAVYLCASSSSGLVMFADTQYFGPGTRLTVL.

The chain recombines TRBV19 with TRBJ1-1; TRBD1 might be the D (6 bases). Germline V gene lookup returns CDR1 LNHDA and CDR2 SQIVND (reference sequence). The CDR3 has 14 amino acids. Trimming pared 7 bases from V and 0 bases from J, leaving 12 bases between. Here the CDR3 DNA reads TGTGCCAGTATCGGGGACACCCTGAACACTGAAGCTTTCTTT. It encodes CASIGDTLNTEAFF.

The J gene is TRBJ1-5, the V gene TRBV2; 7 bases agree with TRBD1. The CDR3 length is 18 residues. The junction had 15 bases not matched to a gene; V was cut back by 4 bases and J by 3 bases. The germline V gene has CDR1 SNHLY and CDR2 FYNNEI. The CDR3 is CASSVSNPGQSANQPQHF. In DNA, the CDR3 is TGTGCCAGCAGTGTCTCCAATCCGGGACAGTCCGCCAATCAGCCCCAGCATTTT.

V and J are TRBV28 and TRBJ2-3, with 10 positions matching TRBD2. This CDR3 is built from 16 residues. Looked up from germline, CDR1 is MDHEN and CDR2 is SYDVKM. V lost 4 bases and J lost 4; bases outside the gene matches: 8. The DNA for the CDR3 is TGTGCCAGCAGTTCCACACTAGCGGGATTGGCAGATACGCAGTATTTT. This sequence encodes CASSSTLAGLADTQYF. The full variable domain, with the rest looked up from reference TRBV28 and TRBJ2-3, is DVKVTQSSRYLVKRTGEKVFLECVQDMDHENMFWYRQDPGLGLRLIYFSYDVKMKEKGDIPEGYSVSREKKERFSLILESASTNQTSMYLCASSSTLAGLADTQYFGPGTRLTVL.